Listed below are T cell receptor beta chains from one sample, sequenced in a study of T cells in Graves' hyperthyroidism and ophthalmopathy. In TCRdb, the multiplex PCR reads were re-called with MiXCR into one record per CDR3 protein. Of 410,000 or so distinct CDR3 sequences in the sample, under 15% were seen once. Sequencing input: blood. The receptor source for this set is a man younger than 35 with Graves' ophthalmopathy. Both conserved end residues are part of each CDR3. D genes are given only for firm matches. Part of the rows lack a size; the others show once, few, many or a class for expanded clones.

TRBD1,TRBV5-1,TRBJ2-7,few,TGCGCCAGCAGCCCCCCGGGACAGGGGATTTACGAGCAGTACTTC,CASSPPGQGIYEQYF
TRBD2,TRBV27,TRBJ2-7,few,TGTGCCAGTTTTGGGCTAGCGGGGTCCTACGAGCAGTACTTC,CASFGLAGSYEQYF
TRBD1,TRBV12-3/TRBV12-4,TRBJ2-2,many,TGTGCCAGCAGTTTAACCTCGACAGGGCCGAACACCGGGGAGCTGTTTTTT,CASSLTSTGPNTGELFF
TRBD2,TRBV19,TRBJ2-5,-,TGTGCGCGAAGTTCAAGCGGGAGGGGAGAGACCCAGTACTTC,CARSSSGRGETQYF
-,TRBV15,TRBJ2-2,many,TGTGCCACCAGCAGAGATCTGGGCGCCACCGGGGAGCTGTTTTTT,CATSRDLGATGELFF
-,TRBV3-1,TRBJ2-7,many,TGTGCCAGCAGCCAAGATGATCGGGCCTCCTACGAGCAGTACTTC,CASSQDDRASYEQYF
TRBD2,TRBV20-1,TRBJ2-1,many,TGCAGTGCCTATACCGGGAGCGGGAGAGGAGATGAGCAGTTCTTC,CSAYTGSGRGDEQFF
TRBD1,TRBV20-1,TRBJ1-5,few,TGCAGTGCCCATCTGAAGGGACAGGGCAATCAGCCCCAGCATTTT,CSAHLKGQGNQPQHF
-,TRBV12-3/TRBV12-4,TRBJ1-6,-,TGTGCCAGCAGTTGGACAGCCGGAGCCCAAGCCTATAATTCACCCCTCCACTTT,CASSWTAGAQAYNSPLHF
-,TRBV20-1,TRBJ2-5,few,TGCAGTGCTAGAGTTCGCACCTCACGGGTTGGAATCCAAGAGACCCAGTACTTC,CSARVRTSRVGIQETQYF
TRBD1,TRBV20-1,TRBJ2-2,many,TGCAGTGCAGACAGGGGGAACACCGGGGAGCTGTTTTTT,CSADRGNTGELFF
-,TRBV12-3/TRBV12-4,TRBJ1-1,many,TGTGCCAGCAGTTTAGAGCGTGAGGATGAAGCTTTCTTT,CASSLEREDEAFF
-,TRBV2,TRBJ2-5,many,TGTGCCGGCAGTGAACGGTCCGTCCGTGAGACCCAGTACTTC,CAGSERSVRETQYF
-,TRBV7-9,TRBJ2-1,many,TGTGCCAGCACCCCCCGGTTGGGAAACTACAATGAGCAGTTCTTC,CASTPRLGNYNEQFF
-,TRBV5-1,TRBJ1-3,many,TGCGCCAGCAGCGTGGGACTGCTCTCTGGAAACACCATATATTTT,CASSVGLLSGNTIYF
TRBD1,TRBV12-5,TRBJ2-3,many,TGTGCTAGTGGTTTCCTCATAACTACTTCCGGGACAGAGACTAGCACAGATACGCAGTATTTT,CASGFLITTSGTETSTDTQYF
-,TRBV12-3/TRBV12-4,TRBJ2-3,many,TGTGCCAGCAGTTATTCGGCCGCAGATACGCAGTATTTT,CASSYSAADTQYF
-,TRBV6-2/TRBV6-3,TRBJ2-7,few,TGTGCCAGCAGTTACGCCCGCTACGAGCAGTACTTC,CASSYARYEQYF
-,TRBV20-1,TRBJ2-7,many,TGCAGTGCTAGAGATACTCTGTCCTACGAGCAGTACTTC,CSARDTLSYEQYF
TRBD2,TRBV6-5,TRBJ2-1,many,TGTGCCAGCAGTTACCCTAGTCTAGCGGGAGGAACTTCCTACAATGAGCAGTTCTTC,CASSYPSLAGGTSYNEQFF
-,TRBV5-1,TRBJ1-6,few,TGCGCCAGCCAAAAAGGAGGCTCCTATAATTCACCCCTCCACTTT,CASQKGGSYNSPLHF
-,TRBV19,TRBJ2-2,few,TGTGCCAGTAGTAGAGGGGGAGCAATCGCCGGGGAGCTGTTTTTT,CASSRGGAIAGELFF
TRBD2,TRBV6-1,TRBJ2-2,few,TGTGCCAGCAGCCCTCTAGCGGGAGCGATCGGGGAGCTGTTTTTT,CASSPLAGAIGELFF
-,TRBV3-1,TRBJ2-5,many,TGTGCCAGCAGCCAAGCCTGGGCAGGCAGGGAAGAGACCCAGTACTTC,CASSQAWAGREETQYF
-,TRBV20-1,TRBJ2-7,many,TGCAGTGCGCCCCAAACGGAGCCCGGAAGGGAGCAGTACTTC,CSAPQTEPGREQYF
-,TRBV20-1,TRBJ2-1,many,TGCAGTGCTTCCACCTATAGCGGAACTGTGGATGAGCAGTTCTTC,CSASTYSGTVDEQFF
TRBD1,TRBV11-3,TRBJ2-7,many,TGTGCCACCACAGGGGCTGAACCCTACGAGCAGTACTTC,CATTGAEPYEQYF
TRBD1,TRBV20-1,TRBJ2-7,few,TGCAGTGCTTTCATTCCCGGGACAGGGGCCTTGGAACAGTACTTC,CSAFIPGTGALEQYF
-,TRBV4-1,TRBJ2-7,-,TGCGCCAGCAGCCAAGATGAGGCCTACGAGCAGTACTTC,CASSQDEAYEQYF
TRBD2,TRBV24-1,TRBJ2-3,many,TGTGCCACCAGTGATGCGGGGGGGCAGCCCATTGATACGCAGTATTTT,CATSDAGGQPIDTQYF
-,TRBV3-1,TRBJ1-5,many,TGTGCCAGCAGCCAAGAATTTGGGGGGGACTCCCAGCCCCAGCATTTT,CASSQEFGGDSQPQHF
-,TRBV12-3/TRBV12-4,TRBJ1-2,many,TGTGCCAGCAGTCCGGACAAAGCCAACTATGGCTACACCTTC,CASSPDKANYGYTF
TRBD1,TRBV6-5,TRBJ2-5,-,TGTGCCAGCAGTTACTCGGGACAGGGGGAGACCCAGTACTTC,CASSYSGQGETQYF
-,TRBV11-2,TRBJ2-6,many,TGTGCCAGCAGCCGAGTCGTCGGCAATGGACCTGGGGCCAACGTCCTGACTTTC,CASSRVVGNGPGANVLTF